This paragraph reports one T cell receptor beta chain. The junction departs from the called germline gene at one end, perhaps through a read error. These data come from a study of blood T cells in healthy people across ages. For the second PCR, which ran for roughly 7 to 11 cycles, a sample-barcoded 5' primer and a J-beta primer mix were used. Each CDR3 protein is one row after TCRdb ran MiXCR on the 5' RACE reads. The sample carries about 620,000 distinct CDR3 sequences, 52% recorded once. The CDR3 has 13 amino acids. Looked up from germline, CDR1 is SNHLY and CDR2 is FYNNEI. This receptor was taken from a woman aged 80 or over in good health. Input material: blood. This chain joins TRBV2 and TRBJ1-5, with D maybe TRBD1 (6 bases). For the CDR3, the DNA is TGTGCCAGCAGCGAAGCAGGGGTTCAGCCCCAGCATTTT. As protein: CASSEAGVQPQHF.